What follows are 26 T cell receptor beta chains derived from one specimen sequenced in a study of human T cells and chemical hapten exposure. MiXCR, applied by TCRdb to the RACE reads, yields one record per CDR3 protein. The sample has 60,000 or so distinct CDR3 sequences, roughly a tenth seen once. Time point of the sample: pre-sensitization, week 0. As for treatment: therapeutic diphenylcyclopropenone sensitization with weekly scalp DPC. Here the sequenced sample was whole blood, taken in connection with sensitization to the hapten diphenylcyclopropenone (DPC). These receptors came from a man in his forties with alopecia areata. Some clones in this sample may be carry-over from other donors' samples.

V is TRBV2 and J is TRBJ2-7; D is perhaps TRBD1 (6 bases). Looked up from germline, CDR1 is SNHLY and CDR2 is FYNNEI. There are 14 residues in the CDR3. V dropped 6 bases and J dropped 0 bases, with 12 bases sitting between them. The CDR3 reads CASRGADSSYEQYF. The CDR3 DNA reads TGTGCCAGCAGAGGGGCGGACAGCTCCTACGAGCAGTACTTC. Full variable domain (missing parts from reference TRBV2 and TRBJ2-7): EPEVTQTPSHQVTQMGQEVILRCVPISNHLYFYWYRQILGQKVEFLVSFYNNEISEKSEIFDDQFSVERPDGSNFTLKIRSTKLEDSAMYFCASRGADSSYEQYFGPGTRLTVT.

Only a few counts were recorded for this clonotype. The CDR3 reads CASSYRSPEQYF. CDR3 sequence (DNA): TGTGCCAGCAGTTACCGTTCCCCGGAGCAGTACTTC. The chain joins TRBV6-2 or TRBV6-3 to TRBJ2-7; the D is unclear. Germline V gives CDR1 MNHEY, CDR2 SVGEGT. V gave up 2 bases and J gave up 7 bases, with 9 bases separating them. The CDR3 loop spans 12 amino acids.

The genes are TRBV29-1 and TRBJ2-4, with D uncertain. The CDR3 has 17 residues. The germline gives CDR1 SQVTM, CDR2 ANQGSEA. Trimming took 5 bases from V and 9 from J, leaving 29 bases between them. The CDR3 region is CSVCIPPLGSPDSIQYF. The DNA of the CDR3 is TGCAGCGTTTGTATACCACCCCTGGGCAGCCCGGATAGCATTCAGTACTTC.

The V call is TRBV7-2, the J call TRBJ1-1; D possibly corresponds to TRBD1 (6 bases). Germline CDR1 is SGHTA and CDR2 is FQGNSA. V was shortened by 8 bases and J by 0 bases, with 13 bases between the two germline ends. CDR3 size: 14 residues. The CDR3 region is CASSRGQMNTEAFF. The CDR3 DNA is TGTGCCAGCTCCCGGGGGCAGATGAACACTGAAGCTTTCTTT.

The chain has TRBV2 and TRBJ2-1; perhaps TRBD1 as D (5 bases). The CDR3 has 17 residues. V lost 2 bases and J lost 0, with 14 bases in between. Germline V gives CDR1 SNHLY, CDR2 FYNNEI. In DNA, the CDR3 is TGTGCCAGCAGTGAATACGGACAAGGCCTCTCCTACAATGAGCAGTTCTTC. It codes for CASSEYGQGLSYNEQFF.

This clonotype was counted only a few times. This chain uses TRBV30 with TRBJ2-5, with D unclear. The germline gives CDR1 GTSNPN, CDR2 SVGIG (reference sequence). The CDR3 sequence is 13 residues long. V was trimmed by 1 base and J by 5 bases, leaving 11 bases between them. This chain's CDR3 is CAWSGPLRETQYF. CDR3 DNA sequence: TGTGCCTGGAGTGGGCCTTTACGGGAGACCCAGTACTTC. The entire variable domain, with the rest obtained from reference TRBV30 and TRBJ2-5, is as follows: SQTIHQWPATLVQPVGSPLSLECTVEGTSNPNLYWYRQAAGRGLQLLFYSVGIGQISSEVPQNLSASRPQDRQFILSSKKLLLSDSGFYLCAWSGPLRETQYFGPGTRLLVL.

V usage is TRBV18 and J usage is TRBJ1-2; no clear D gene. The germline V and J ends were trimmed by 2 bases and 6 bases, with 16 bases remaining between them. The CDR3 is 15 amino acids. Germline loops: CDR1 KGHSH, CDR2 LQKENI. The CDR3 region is CASSPLGQALNGYTF. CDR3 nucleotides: TGTGCCAGCTCACCATTAGGTCAGGCGTTAAATGGCTACACCTTC.

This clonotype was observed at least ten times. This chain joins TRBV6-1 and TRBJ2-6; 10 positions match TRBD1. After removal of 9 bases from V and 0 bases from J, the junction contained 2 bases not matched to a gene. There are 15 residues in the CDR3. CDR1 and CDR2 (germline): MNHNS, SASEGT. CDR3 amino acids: CASRTGGSGANVLTF. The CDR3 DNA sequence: TGTGCCAGTAGGACAGGGGGCTCTGGGGCCAACGTCCTGACTTTC.

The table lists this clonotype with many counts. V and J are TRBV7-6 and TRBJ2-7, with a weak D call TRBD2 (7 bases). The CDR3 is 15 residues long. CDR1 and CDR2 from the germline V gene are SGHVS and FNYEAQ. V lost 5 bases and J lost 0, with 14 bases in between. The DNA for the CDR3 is TGTGCCAGCAGCCAAGCGGGGACAAGCTCCTACGAGCAGTACTTC. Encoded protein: CASSQAGTSSYEQYF.

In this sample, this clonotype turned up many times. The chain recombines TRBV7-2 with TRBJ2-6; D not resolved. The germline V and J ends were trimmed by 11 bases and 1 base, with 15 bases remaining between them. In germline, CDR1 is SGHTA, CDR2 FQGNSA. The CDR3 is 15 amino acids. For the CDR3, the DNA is TGTGCCCATTCTCCCCTGTGGTCTGGGGCCAACGTCCTGACTTTC. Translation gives CAHSPLWSGANVLTF.

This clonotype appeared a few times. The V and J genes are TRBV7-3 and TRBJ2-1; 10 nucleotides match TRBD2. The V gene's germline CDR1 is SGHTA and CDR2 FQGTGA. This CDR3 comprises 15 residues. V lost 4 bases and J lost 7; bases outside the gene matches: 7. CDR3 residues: CASSSVAGGGNEQFF. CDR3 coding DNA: TGTGCCAGCAGCTCCGTAGCGGGAGGAGGGAATGAGCAGTTCTTC.

CDR3 region: CATSRGPSETQYF. CDR3 sequence (DNA): TGTGCCACCAGCAGGGGACCCTCCGAGACCCAGTACTTC. The chain couples TRBV15 to TRBJ2-5; either TRBD1 or TRBD2 may supply D (5 bases each). Trimming removed 3 bases from V and 5 bases from J, with 10 bases in between. The CDR3 loop spans 13 amino acids. Germline V lookup: CDR1 LNHNV, CDR2 YYDKDF (reference sequence).

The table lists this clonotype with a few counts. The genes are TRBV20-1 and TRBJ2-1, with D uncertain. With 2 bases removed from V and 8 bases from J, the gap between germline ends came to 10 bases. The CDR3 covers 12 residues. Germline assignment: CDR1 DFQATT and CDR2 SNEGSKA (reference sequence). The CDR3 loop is CSARTGVDEQFF. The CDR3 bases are TGCAGTGCTAGAACTGGAGTCGATGAGCAGTTCTTC.

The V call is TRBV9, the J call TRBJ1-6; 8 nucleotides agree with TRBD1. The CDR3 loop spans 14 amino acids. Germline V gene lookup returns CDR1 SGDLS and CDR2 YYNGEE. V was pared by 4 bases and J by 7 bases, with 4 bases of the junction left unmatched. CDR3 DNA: TGTGCCAGCAGCTTGGGACAGGTGAATTCACCCCTCCACTTT. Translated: CASSLGQVNSPLHF.

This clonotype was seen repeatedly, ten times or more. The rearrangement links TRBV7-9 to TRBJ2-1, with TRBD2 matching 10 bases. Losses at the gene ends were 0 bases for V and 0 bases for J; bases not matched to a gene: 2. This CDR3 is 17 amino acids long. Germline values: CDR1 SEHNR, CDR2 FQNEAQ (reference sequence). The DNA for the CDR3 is TGTGCCAGCAGCTTAGCCCCTAGCGGGAGCTCCTACAATGAGCAGTTCTTC. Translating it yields CASSLAPSGSSYNEQFF.

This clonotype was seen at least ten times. The CDR3 sequence: CASSQERLAGDEEETQYF. DNA of the CDR3: TGTGCCAGCAGCCAAGAAAGACTAGCGGGAGATGAGGAAGAGACCCAGTACTTC. The V and J genes are TRBV3-1 and TRBJ2-5; 12 bases map to TRBD2. This CDR3 comprises 18 residues. Germline CDR1 LGHDT, CDR2 YNNKEL (reference sequence). The junction had 8 bases not matched to a gene; V was cut back by 0 bases and J by 3 bases.

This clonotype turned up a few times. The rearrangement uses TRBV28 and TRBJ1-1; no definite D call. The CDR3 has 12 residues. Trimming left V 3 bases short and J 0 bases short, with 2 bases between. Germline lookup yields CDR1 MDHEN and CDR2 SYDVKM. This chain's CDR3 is CASSLVNTEAFF. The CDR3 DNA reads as TGTGCCAGCAGTTTGGTGAACACTGAAGCTTTCTTT.

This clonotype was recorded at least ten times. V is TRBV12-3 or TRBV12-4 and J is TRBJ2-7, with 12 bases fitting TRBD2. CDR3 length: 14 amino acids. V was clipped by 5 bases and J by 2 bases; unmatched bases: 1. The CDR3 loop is CASSRLAGAYEQYF. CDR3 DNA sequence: TGTGCCAGCAGTCGACTAGCGGGAGCCTACGAGCAGTACTTC.

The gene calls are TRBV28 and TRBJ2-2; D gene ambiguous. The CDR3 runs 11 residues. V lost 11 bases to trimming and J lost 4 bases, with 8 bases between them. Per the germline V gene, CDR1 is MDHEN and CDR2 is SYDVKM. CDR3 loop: CAAQFTGELFF. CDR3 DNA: TGTGCCGCACAGTTCACCGGGGAGCTGTTTTTT.

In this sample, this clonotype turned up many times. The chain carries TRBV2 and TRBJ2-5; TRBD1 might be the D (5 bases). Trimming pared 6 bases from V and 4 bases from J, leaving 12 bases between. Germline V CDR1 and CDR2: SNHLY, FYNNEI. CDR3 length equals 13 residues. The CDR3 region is CASRPTERETQYF. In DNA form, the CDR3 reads TGTGCCAGCAGACCGACAGAGAGAGAGACCCAGTACTTC. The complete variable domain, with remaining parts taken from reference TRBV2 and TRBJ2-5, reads EPEVTQTPSHQVTQMGQEVILRCVPISNHLYFYWYRQILGQKVEFLVSFYNNEISEKSEIFDDQFSVERPDGSNFTLKIRSTKLEDSAMYFCASRPTERETQYFGPGTRLLVL.

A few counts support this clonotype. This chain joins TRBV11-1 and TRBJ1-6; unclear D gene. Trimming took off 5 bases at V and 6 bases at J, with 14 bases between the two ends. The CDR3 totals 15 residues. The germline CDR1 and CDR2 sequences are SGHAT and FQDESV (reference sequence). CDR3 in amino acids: CASSEDGRTNSPLHF. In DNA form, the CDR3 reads TGTGCCAGCAGCGAAGATGGACGGACTAATTCACCCCTCCACTTT.

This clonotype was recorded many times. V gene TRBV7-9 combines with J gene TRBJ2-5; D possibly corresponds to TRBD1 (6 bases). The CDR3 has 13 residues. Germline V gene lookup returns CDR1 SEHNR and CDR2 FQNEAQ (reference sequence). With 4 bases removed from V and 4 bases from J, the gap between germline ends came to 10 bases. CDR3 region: CASSWDKAETQYF. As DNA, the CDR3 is TGTGCCAGCAGCTGGGACAAGGCAGAGACCCAGTACTTC. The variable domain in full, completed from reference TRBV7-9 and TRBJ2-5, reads DTGVSQNPRHKITKRGQNVTFRCDPISEHNRLYWYRQTLGQGPEFLTYFQNEAQLEKSRLLSDRFSAERPKGSFSTLEIQRTEQGDSAMYLCASSWDKAETQYFGPGTRLLVL.

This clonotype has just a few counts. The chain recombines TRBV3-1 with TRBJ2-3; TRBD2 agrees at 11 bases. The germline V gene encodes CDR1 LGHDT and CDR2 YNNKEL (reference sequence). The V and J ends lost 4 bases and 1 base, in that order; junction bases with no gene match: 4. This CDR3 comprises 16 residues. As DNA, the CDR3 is TGTGCCAGCAGCCCGCTAGCGGGAGGTGGCACAGATACGCAGTATTTT. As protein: CASSPLAGGGTDTQYF.

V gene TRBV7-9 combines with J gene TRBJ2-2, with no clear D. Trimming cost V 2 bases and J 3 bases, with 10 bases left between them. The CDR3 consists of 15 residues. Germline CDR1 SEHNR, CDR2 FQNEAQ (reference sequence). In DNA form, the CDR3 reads TGTGCCAGCAGCTTAACGGCTTGGTACACCGGGGAGCTGTTTTTT. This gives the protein CASSLTAWYTGELFF.

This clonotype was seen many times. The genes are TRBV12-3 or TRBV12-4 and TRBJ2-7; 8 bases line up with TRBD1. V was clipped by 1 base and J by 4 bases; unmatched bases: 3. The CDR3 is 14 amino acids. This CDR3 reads CASSLVNRGYEQYF. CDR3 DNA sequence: TGTGCCAGCAGTTTAGTGAACAGGGGGTACGAGCAGTACTTC.

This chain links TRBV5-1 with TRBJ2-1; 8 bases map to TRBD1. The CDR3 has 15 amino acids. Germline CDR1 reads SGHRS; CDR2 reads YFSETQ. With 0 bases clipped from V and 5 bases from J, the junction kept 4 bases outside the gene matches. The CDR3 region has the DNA TGCGCCAGCAGCTTGGGTGGACAGGGAGACAATGAGCAGTTCTTC. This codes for CASSLGGQGDNEQFF.